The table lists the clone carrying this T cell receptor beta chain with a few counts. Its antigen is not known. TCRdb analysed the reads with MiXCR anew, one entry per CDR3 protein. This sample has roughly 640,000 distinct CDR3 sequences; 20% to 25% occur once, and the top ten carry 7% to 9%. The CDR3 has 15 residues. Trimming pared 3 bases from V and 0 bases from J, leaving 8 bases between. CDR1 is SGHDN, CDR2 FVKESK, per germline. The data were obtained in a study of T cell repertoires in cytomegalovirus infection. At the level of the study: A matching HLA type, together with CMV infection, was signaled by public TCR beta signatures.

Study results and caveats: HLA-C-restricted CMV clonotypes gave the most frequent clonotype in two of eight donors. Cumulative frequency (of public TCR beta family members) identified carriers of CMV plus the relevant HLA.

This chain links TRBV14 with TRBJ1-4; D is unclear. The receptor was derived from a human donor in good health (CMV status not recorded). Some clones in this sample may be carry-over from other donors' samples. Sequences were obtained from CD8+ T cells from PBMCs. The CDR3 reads CASSHRQATNEKLFF. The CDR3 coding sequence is TGTGCCAGCAGCCACCGACAAGCAACTAATGAAAAACTGTTTTTT.